This TCR beta chain originates from a study of CD4+ T cells in melanoma. Trimming left V 2 bases short and J 3 bases short, with 8 bases between. The CDR3 runs to 13 residues. Germline V CDR1 and CDR2: MNHNY, SVGAGI (reference sequence). Sequencing was performed with immunoSEQ multiplex PCR; in TCRdb, only in-frame clones are kept and a portion is missing. This table has more than 110,000 clones, roughly 91% appearing once. The gene calls are TRBV6-6 and TRBJ2-7; D is uncertain. The sequence was collected from a human donor with melanoma. The DNA of the CDR3 is TGTGCCAGCAGTTACGGGCCCCGCTACGAGCAGTACTTC. It specifies CASSYGPRYEQYF.